This TCR beta chain was sequenced during a study of identical twins. One entry per CDR3 protein results from TCRdb running MiXCR on the 5' RACE reads. The sample records 400,000 to 550,000 distinct CDR3 sequences, 20% to 25% being singletons. CDR1 and CDR2 from the germline V gene are ENHRY and SYGVKD. This CDR3 comprises 15 residues. Between the trimmed V and J ends, which lost 10 bases and 0 bases, there was a span of 16 bases. This same sample was also taken into another study, of T cells expressing NK-cell markers. That paper notes: In several experiments, sorting was restricted to alpha-beta TCR T cells by an anti-gamma-delta TCR antibody.

The source material was CD4+ T cells sorted from blood. The V call is TRBV10-3, the J call TRBJ2-1; D is undetermined. The receptor was derived from a woman younger than 30 in good health. The DNA for the CDR3 is TGTGCCACTAGAGGAGCTATGAGCTCCTACAATGAGCAGTTCTTC. Protein sequence: CATRGAMSSYNEQFF.